This T cell receptor (beta chain) is from a study of a mutant IDH1 vaccine in newly diagnosed glioma. Study information: In weeks 1, 3, 5, 7, 11, 15, 19 and 23, patients were vaccinated. Patients got their first vaccination 4-6 weeks after radiotherapy alone, or with temozolomide cycles. Most patients had radiochemotherapy with temozolomide before enrollment; others had one alone. The study, taken as a whole, reports: There seemed to be no relation between pseudoprogression and changes in top peripheral T cell clonotypes.

Time point described: week 5, during vaccination. With topical imiquimod, each dose of the vaccine consisted of 300 ug of mutant IDH1 20-mer peptide. Assay used: immunoSEQ multiplex PCR; TCRdb lists only in-frame clones, some missing. This sample has 30,000 to 35,000 clones, with 56% found just once. As for this clone: Its antigen is not known.

The receptor comes from a woman between 18 and 29 years old with glioma. The sample consisted of PBMCs, taken from a glioma patient whose treatment included an IDH1 peptide vaccine.

CDR3 protein: CASSLDIWDGNYGYTF. The CDR3 nucleotides read TGTGCCAGCAGCTTAGATATCTGGGACGGTAACTATGGCTACACCTTC. This chain joins TRBV11-2 and TRBJ1-2; a possible D gene is TRBD1 (5 bases). CDR1 SGHAT and CDR2 FQNNGV come from the germline V gene. V gave up 0 bases and J gave up 1 base, with 12 bases separating them. The CDR3 sequence is 16 residues long.